Here is one TCR beta chain with its context. Its antigen remains unidentified. The sample originates from a study of T cell responses to AZD1222 COVID-19 vaccine. The method was immunoSEQ multiplex PCR; TCRdb's version includes in-frame clones alone and lacks a portion of them. The sample holds about 140,000 clones, roughly 82% seen once. Study-wide results and limits: Donors in the cohort were predominantly white British and more often female, and clonal diversity was possibly underestimated.

Per the germline V gene, CDR1 is SGHRS and CDR2 is YFSETQ. The length of the CDR3 is 15 residues. V lost 0 bases to trimming and J lost 1 base; unmatched junction nucleotides: 3. This material consisted of peripheral blood, taken on day 0 of AZD1222 vaccination. The chain is built from TRBV5-1 and TRBJ1-1; 7 bases fit TRBD1. The receptor was derived from an adult in good health. CDR3 residues: CASSLGGQKNTEAFF. DNA for the CDR3: TGCGCCAGCAGCTTGGGGGGACAGAAGAACACTGAAGCTTTCTTT.